This T cell receptor beta chain was recorded in a study of blood T cell repertoires in COVID-19. Across the whole study: Samples taken during acute and convalescent COVID-19 were collected in the United States, Italy and Spain. In each case, the material was cDNA or gDNA derived from T cells, B-cell-depleted T cells, or PBMCs.

Some clones are missing from TCRdb's copy, which holds only in-frame ones; the method was immunoSEQ multiplex PCR. The sample has about 89,000 clones, more than 70% seen once. Trimming left V 6 bases short and J 4 bases short, with 15 bases between. Germline CDR1 and CDR2: MNHEY and SVGEGT. The CDR3 runs to 14 residues. This sequence was found in a woman at least 80 years old with acute or convalescent COVID-19. Sequencing used peripheral blood. This chain joins TRBV6-2 or TRBV6-3 and TRBJ1-2; D not resolved. The CDR3 protein is CASSSPTRRYGYTF. As DNA, the CDR3 is TGTGCCAGCAGCTCCCCGACAAGACGCTATGGCTACACCTTC.